These 25 T cell receptor beta chains came from one sample sequenced in a study of blood T cells in healthy people across ages. PCR was performed a second time for roughly 7 to 12 cycles using a sample-barcoded 5' primer and a J-beta primer mix. Each CDR3 protein is one row after TCRdb ran MiXCR on the 5' RACE reads. The table includes about 830,000 distinct CDR3 sequences, nearly 60% detected once. The sequenced sample was blood. The receptors derive from a man aged 30 to 45 in good health.

The chain joins TRBV21-1 to TRBJ2-4; the D segment call TRBD2 is taken from the table without a DNA check. TRBV21-1 is marked as a pseudogene. This CDR3 spans 14 amino acids. This CDR3 is CASSKNTADNIQYF. The CDR3 DNA reads as TGTGCCAGCAGCAAAAACACAGCGGACAACATTCAGTACTTC.

The chain couples TRBV28 to TRBJ2-6, with 11 bases lining up with TRBD2. The CDR3 is 23 residues long. CDR1 and CDR2 (germline): MDHEN, SYDVKM. Trimming took 4 bases from V and 0 from J; bases not matched to a gene: 20. This CDR3 is CASSSLIGTESTSGSSGANVLTF. For the CDR3, the DNA is TGTGCCAGCAGTTCTTTGATCGGGACAGAATCTACTAGCGGGAGCTCTGGGGCCAACGTCCTGACTTTC.

The V gene is TRBV20-1, the J gene TRBJ2-7; D might be TRBD1 (5 bases). Per the germline V gene, CDR1 is DFQATT and CDR2 is SNEGSKA (reference sequence). V was trimmed by 8 bases and J by 1 base, leaving 9 bases between them. This CDR3 contains 11 residues. The CDR3 bases are TGCAGTTCAGGGCAGTCCTACGAGCAGTACTTC. It specifies CSSGQSYEQYF.

The chain combines TRBV28 with TRBJ2-3; 9 bases are a match to TRBD2. V lost 3 bases and J lost 6; bases outside the gene matches: 25. The CDR3 covers 21 residues. In germline, CDR1 is MDHEN, CDR2 SYDVKM. The chain's CDR3 is CASSLVGEGGRADPEKDTQYF. In nucleotides, the CDR3 is TGTGCCAGCAGTTTGGTCGGAGAGGGCGGGAGGGCCGATCCCGAGAAGGATACGCAGTATTTT. Filled out from reference TRBV28 and TRBJ2-3, the complete variable domain reads DVKVTQSSRYLVKRTGEKVFLECVQDMDHENMFWYRQDPGLGLRLIYFSYDVKMKEKGDIPEGYSVSREKKERFSLILESASTNQTSMYLCASSLVGEGGRADPEKDTQYFGPGTRLTVL.

This sequence joins TRBV7-2 and TRBJ2-5; D not certain. The CDR3 spans 13 residues. V lost 1 base, J lost 0 bases, and 3 bases lay in between. Germline CDR1 reads SGHTA; CDR2 reads FQGNSA. DNA for the CDR3: TGTGCCAGCAGCTTAGAGTACCAAGAGACCCAGTACTTC. Its translation is CASSLEYQETQYF.

V and J are TRBV11-2 and TRBJ2-7; D is perhaps TRBD1 or TRBD2 (5 bases each). The CDR3 is 15 amino acids. V dropped 3 bases and J dropped 0 bases, with 12 bases sitting between them. Germline V gene data show CDR1 as SGHAT and CDR2 as FQNNGV. The CDR3 reads CASSFGAGASYEQYF. Here the CDR3 DNA reads TGTGCCAGCAGCTTCGGGGCAGGCGCCTCCTACGAGCAGTACTTC.

This clonotype was recorded a few times. The CDR3 nucleotides read TGTGCCAGCAGCATGGACGGGGCAGGGGGAGATCAGCCCCAGCATTTT. Encoded protein: CASSMDGAGGDQPQHF. The rearrangement links TRBV7-2 to TRBJ1-5, with 7 bases lining up with TRBD1. The V gene's germline CDR1 is SGHTA and CDR2 FQGNSA. The CDR3 loop spans 16 amino acids. V shed 5 bases and J 5 bases; nucleotides not matched to a gene: 12. Looking up the rest from reference TRBV7-2 and TRBJ1-5 gives the full variable domain: GAGVSQSPSNKVTEKGKDVELRCDPISGHTALYWYRQSLGQGLEFLIYFQGNSAPDKSGLPSDRFSAERTGGSVSTLTIQRTQQEDSAVYLCASSMDGAGGDQPQHFGDGTRLSIL.

The gene calls are TRBV15 and TRBJ2-5; TRBD2 agrees at 7 bases. The V gene end was trimmed by 0 bases and the J gene end by 5 bases; junction bases not matched to a gene: 9. Per germline, CDR1 LNHNV and CDR2 YYDKDF (reference sequence). The CDR3 totals 16 residues. CDR3 amino acids: CATSRDGAGREETQYF. CDR3 nucleotides: TGTGCCACCAGCAGAGATGGTGCGGGGAGGGAGGAGACCCAGTACTTC. Full variable domain (missing parts from reference TRBV15 and TRBJ2-5): DAMVIQNPRYQVTQFGKPVTLSCSQTLNHNVMYWYQQKSSQAPKLLFHYYDKDFNNEADTPDNFQSRRPNTSFCFLDIRSPGLGDTAMYLCATSRDGAGREETQYFGPGTRLLVL.

The chain combines TRBV29-1 with TRBJ2-5; D might be TRBD1 (5 bases). This CDR3 contains 13 residues. V was shortened by 4 bases and J by 5 bases, with 14 bases between the two germline ends. In germline, CDR1 is SQVTM, CDR2 ANQGSEA. In nucleotides, the CDR3 is TGCAGCGTTGTAAGGGGTCCAGGGGAGACCCAGTACTTC. Its translation is CSVVRGPGETQYF.

There are a few counts of this clonotype. The chain links TRBV20-1 to TRBJ2-7; D is uncertain. The germline V gene encodes CDR1 DFQATT and CDR2 SNEGSKA (reference sequence). The CDR3 has 15 amino acids. The V and J ends lost 2 bases and 3 bases respectively, with 17 bases between them. CDR3 loop: CSARSPDPPFYEQYF. The CDR3 DNA sequence: TGCAGTGCTAGATCTCCCGACCCACCTTTCTACGAGCAGTACTTC.

This clonotype was seen just once. V is TRBV5-1 and J is TRBJ1-6; D remains unclear. V lost 0 bases, J lost 11 bases, and 9 bases lay in between. The germline V gene has CDR1 SGHRS and CDR2 YFSETQ. This CDR3 is built from 13 residues. CDR3 protein: CASSLDWGAPLHF. The DNA for the CDR3 is TGCGCCAGCAGCTTGGACTGGGGAGCACCCCTCCACTTT.

V and J are TRBV24-1 and TRBJ2-3, with TRBD2 matching 15 bases. Germline V gene lookup returns CDR1 KGHDR and CDR2 SFDVKD. Unmatched junction bases numbered 3, after V lost 6 bases and J lost 3 bases. The CDR3 covers 16 residues. CDR3 DNA sequence: TGTGCCACCAGTCAGGGGACTAGCGGGGGGACAGATACGCAGTATTTT. It encodes CATSQGTSGGTDTQYF.

This clonotype was found once. The V and J genes are TRBV15 and TRBJ2-1; the D gene could be TRBD1 or TRBD2 (5 bases each). With 1 base removed from V and 1 base from J, the gap between germline ends came to 17 bases. The germline V gene has CDR1 LNHNV and CDR2 YYDKDF (reference sequence). This CDR3 has 18 amino acids. CDR3 DNA: TGTGCCACCAGCAGAGCGAGCGTAGGGTGGGGGTCCTACAATGAGCAGTTCTTC. Translating it yields CATSRASVGWGSYNEQFF.

This clonotype was seen at least ten times. The rearrangement uses TRBV7-2 and TRBJ2-7, with D perhaps TRBD1 or TRBD2 (6 bases each). The V and J ends lost 3 bases and 5 bases respectively, with 14 bases between them. Germline V CDR1 and CDR2: SGHTA, FQGNSA. This CDR3 region has 14 residues. The CDR3 spells CASSFHGGYNEQYF. Written as DNA, the CDR3 is TGTGCCAGCAGCTTCCACGGGGGCTATAACGAGCAGTACTTC.

This chain uses TRBV12-3 or TRBV12-4 with TRBJ2-7; no reliable D call. The CDR3 loop spans 13 amino acids. V lost 5 bases and J lost 3, with 11 bases in between. CDR3 bases: TGTGCCAGCAGTCGAGCCTCAGGCTACGAGCAGTACTTC. Protein: CASSRASGYEQYF.

This chain joins TRBV7-9 and TRBJ2-1; TRBD1 aligns across 10 bases. V shed 3 bases and J 4 bases; nucleotides not matched to a gene: 3. Germline V gene data show CDR1 as SEHNR and CDR2 as FQNEAQ (reference sequence). The CDR3 loop spans 15 amino acids. In DNA form, the CDR3 reads TGTGCCAGCAGCTTTCAGGGACAGGGGTACAATGAGCAGTTCTTC. Protein product: CASSFQGQGYNEQFF. The complete variable domain, with remaining parts taken from reference TRBV7-9 and TRBJ2-1, reads DTGVSQNPRHKITKRGQNVTFRCDPISEHNRLYWYRQTLGQGPEFLTYFQNEAQLEKSRLLSDRFSAERPKGSFSTLEIQRTEQGDSAMYLCASSFQGQGYNEQFFGPGTRLTVL.

V and J are TRBV20-1 and TRBJ1-1, with 7 nucleotides matching TRBD1. Germline V CDR1 and CDR2: DFQATT, SNEGSKA (reference sequence). The CDR3 covers 14 residues. The J segment lost 10 bases and the V segment lost 0 bases, leaving 11 bases of the junction unmatched. The DNA for the CDR3 is TGCAGTGCTAGAGATTTCAGGGGGTCGGCAGTAGCTTTCTTT. Its translation: CSARDFRGSAVAFF.

A few counts support this clonotype. J is TRBJ2-5 and V is TRBV20-1; D call uncertain. Trimming shortened V by 5 bases and J by 2 bases, and 3 bases separated the two germline ends. The germline gives CDR1 DFQATT, CDR2 SNEGSKA (reference sequence). The CDR3 totals 10 residues. The CDR3 sequence: CSAGQETQYF. CDR3 DNA: TGCAGTGCTGGGCAAGAGACCCAGTACTTC.

Only a few counts were recorded for this clonotype. The rearrangement links TRBV20-1 to TRBJ2-1; 13 bases are a match to TRBD2. V lost 0 bases, J lost 7 bases, and 9 bases stayed unmatched. Per the germline V gene, CDR1 is DFQATT and CDR2 is SNEGSKA (reference sequence). This CDR3 spans 17 amino acids. As DNA, the CDR3 is TGCAGTGCTAGAGATTCTCCGGGACTAGCGGGGTGGAATGAGCAGTTCTTC. Its translation: CSARDSPGLAGWNEQFF.

This clonotype came up a few times. The genes are TRBV13 and TRBJ2-4; a weak D match, TRBD2 (6 bases). V lost 2 bases, J lost 9 bases, and 14 bases lay in between. CDR3 length: 14 residues. Germline V CDR1 and CDR2: PRHDT, FYEKMQ (reference sequence). CDR3 loop: CASSLSRDFSIQYF. CDR3 in DNA: TGTGCCAGCAGCTTAAGTCGGGACTTCTCCATTCAGTACTTC.

This chain links TRBV19 with TRBJ2-1, with 9 positions matching TRBD2. V shed 9 bases and J 3 bases; nucleotides not matched to a gene: 6. Germline V gene data show CDR1 as LNHDA and CDR2 as SQIVND (reference sequence). There are 14 residues in the CDR3. CDR3 in DNA: TGTGCCAGCAGACTAGCGGACAGCTACAATGAGCAGTTCTTC. This encodes CASRLADSYNEQFF.

J is TRBJ2-2 and V is TRBV28; the D gene is possibly TRBD1 (6 bases). Per germline, CDR1 MDHEN and CDR2 SYDVKM. The CDR3 consists of 15 residues. Between the trimmed V and J ends, which lost 3 bases and 1 base, there was a span of 9 bases. As DNA, the CDR3 is TGTGCCAGCAGTTTGTCGACAGGGAACACCGGGGAGCTGTTTTTT. This encodes CASSLSTGNTGELFF.

The chain employs TRBV5-6 and TRBJ2-4; perhaps TRBD2 as D (5 bases). Germline V lookup: CDR1 SGHDT, CDR2 YYEEEE. This CDR3 comprises 12 residues. Between the trimmed V and J ends, which lost 4 bases and 8 bases, there was a span of 10 bases. In DNA, the CDR3 is TGTGCCAGCAGCCGGATGGAGGACATTCAGTACTTC. Translating gives CASSRMEDIQYF.

This clonotype was detected only a few times. The chain carries TRBV20-1 and TRBJ1-5; D unresolved. In germline, CDR1 is DFQATT, CDR2 SNEGSKA (reference sequence). CDR3 length: 15 residues. V was trimmed by 2 bases and J by 2 bases, leaving 13 bases between them. The DNA for the CDR3 is TGCAGTGCTAGACTCGGGAGGGAGGGCAATCAGCCCCAGCATTTT. Translating it yields CSARLGREGNQPQHF.

In DNA, the CDR3 is TGTGCCAGCAGCTTGGGCCAGGGGGCTTTGAGTACGCAGTATTTT. As protein: CASSLGQGALSTQYF. The chain couples TRBV12-3 or TRBV12-4 to TRBJ2-3, with TRBD1 matching over 8 bases. The CDR3 totals 15 residues. The V gene end was trimmed by 6 bases and the J gene end by 8 bases; junction bases not matched to a gene: 13.